The rows below give T cell receptor beta chains drawn from one sample of a study of graft-versus-host responses after intestinal transplantation. The protocol was immunoSEQ multiplex PCR, while the TCRdb copy is restricted to in-frame clones and leaves out a portion. Of around 15,000 clones in the sample, around nine tenths were seen once. This sample comprised PBMCs, obtained roughly 15 weeks after intestinal transplant. Source of these receptors: a human patient who received an intestinal transplant, so some T cells may come from the graft donor. The CDR3 runs from the conserved cysteine through the conserved F or W. The D gene is left open where the match is weak. Not every row has a clone size; where given, it reads once, few, many or a size class.

cdr3_nt cdr3_aa clone_size j_call cdr3_length d_call v_call
TGTGCCAGCAGTGAACCAGACAGGGAATGGACCGGGGAGCTGTTTTTT CASSEPDREWTGELFF NA TRBJ2-2 16 TRBD1 TRBV6-1
TGTGCCAGCAGCCACGGCGGGACTAGCGGGAGAATCGGGGAGCTGTTTTTT CASSHGGTSGRIGELFF NA TRBJ2-2 17 TRBD2 TRBV9
TGTGCCAGCAGTGAGCCCGTGGTAGCTTTCTTT CASSEPVVAFF few TRBJ1-1 11 NA TRBV2
TGTGCCAGCAGCCTCAGGGGTGGGGAGACCCAGTACTTC CASSLRGGETQYF NA TRBJ2-5 13 NA TRBV4-2
TGTGCCAGCAGCTCTTCAGGGCTGAACACTGAAGCTTTCTTT CASSSSGLNTEAFF NA TRBJ1-1 14 NA TRBV7-3
TGTGCCAGTAGTGTACAGGGCTCTGGCTACACCTTC CASSVQGSGYTF once TRBJ1-2 12 NA TRBV19
TGTGCCAGCAGCTTAGTGGCGAATATGAGGTACGAGCAGTACTTC CASSLVANMRYEQYF NA TRBJ2-7 15 NA TRBV7-2
TGTGCCAGCAGCCGAGACCCGGGACAGAACAATGAGCAGTTCTTC CASSRDPGQNNEQFF NA TRBJ2-1 15 TRBD1 TRBV11-2
TGTGCCTGGAACAGGGATCGACTAGCGGGAGGCTCTGGTGGGGAGCTGTTTTTT CAWNRDRLAGGSGGELFF NA TRBJ2-2 18 TRBD2 TRBV30
TGTGCCAGCTCAGAAGGACAGGGGGCTAGCTCCTACGAGCAGTACTTC CASSEGQGASSYEQYF NA TRBJ2-7 16 TRBD1 TRBV18
TGTGCCAGCAGCCAAGGGACAGGGGTAGATGCTGGGGCCAACGTCCTGACTTTC CASSQGTGVDAGANVLTF few TRBJ2-6 18 TRBD1 TRBV4-2
TGTGCCAGCAGTGAGGAGGGGACAGGGGGCTACAATGAGCAGTTCTTC CASSEEGTGGYNEQFF NA TRBJ2-1 16 TRBD1 TRBV6-4
TGCGCCAGCAGCTTGGCCCGGTGGACGACAGATACGCAGTATTTT CASSLARWTTDTQYF NA TRBJ2-3 15 NA TRBV5-1
TGTGCCAGCAGTTACTCGACTAGCTACTACAATGAGCAGTTCTTC CASSYSTSYYNEQFF NA TRBJ2-1 15 TRBD2 TRBV6-6
TGTGCCACCAGTGAAGGACGGATCAACCCTGAAGCTTTCTTT CATSEGRINPEAFF once TRBJ1-1 14 NA TRBV15
TGTGCCAGCAGCTTAGTGGACGGCACCTACGAGCAGTACTTC CASSLVDGTYEQYF few TRBJ2-7 14 NA TRBV7-2
TGTGCCAGCAGCTGGGTGGGGGGCACAGATACGCAGTATTTT CASSWVGGTDTQYF NA TRBJ2-3 14 NA TRBV11-1
TGTGCCAGCACCTCAATGGGACAGGCTTATGGCTACACCTTC CASTSMGQAYGYTF NA TRBJ1-2 14 TRBD1 TRBV7-9
TGTGCCTGGAGTCTCGGGGGGGAAGGGGATACGCAGTATTTT CAWSLGGEGDTQYF NA TRBJ2-3 14 TRBD2 TRBV30
TGTGCCAGCAGTTCCATATTCCGGGACGGGCCGGAGACCCAGTACTTC CASSSIFRDGPETQYF NA TRBJ2-5 16 NA TRBV6-5
TGTGCCAGCAGCTTAGGAGGGGGGATTGATACGCAGTATTTT CASSLGGGIDTQYF NA TRBJ2-3 14 NA TRBV7-3
TGTGCCAGCAGTTTTGTAGCCGCCAGCTCCTACGAGCAGTACTTC CASSFVAASSYEQYF NA TRBJ2-7 15 NA TRBV28
TGTGCCAGCTCACCACCCAGGGTAAGAGGCTACACCTTC CASSPPRVRGYTF NA TRBJ1-2 13 NA TRBV18
TGCGCCAGCAGCCAAGAGGCTGGGGGGGTCAACACCGGGGAGCTGTTTTTT CASSQEAGGVNTGELFF NA TRBJ2-2 17 TRBD2 TRBV4-3
TGTGCCAGCAGTCAGGGGGCTCAGCCCCAGCATTTT CASSQGAQPQHF NA TRBJ1-5 12 TRBD1 TRBV6-5
TGTGCCAGCAGCTTTGATAGGGCACCGAACACTGAAGCTTTCTTT CASSFDRAPNTEAFF NA TRBJ1-1 15 NA TRBV12-1
TGTGCCAGCAGCTTAGGGTTGGGGGATCCCAATGAGCAGTTCTTC CASSLGLGDPNEQFF NA TRBJ2-1 15 NA TRBV7-2
TGCGCCAGCAGCTTAGCCGGGACAGGGGGATACGAGCAGTACTTC CASSLAGTGGYEQYF once TRBJ2-7 15 TRBD1 TRBV5-1
TGTGCCAGCAGCTTCCTAGCGGGAGCGGGGAATGAGCAGTTCTTC CASSFLAGAGNEQFF NA TRBJ2-1 15 TRBD2 TRBV7-8
TGTCCGAAGTGGGCACACGGGGAGCTGTTTTTT CPKWAHGELFF NA TRBJ2-2 11 NA TRBV25-1
TGTGCCAGCAGCTTAGTGAAGGGCCCAGGGGATGAGCAGTTCTTC CASSLVKGPGDEQFF NA TRBJ2-1 15 NA TRBV13
TGTGCCAGCAGTTTATACCTCCAGTTCTACGAGCAGTACTTC CASSLYLQFYEQYF NA TRBJ2-7 14 NA TRBV28